This T cell receptor beta chain was sequenced for a study of cytomegalovirus exposure and HLA in healthy donors. Points from the study as a whole: Cytomegalovirus-associated TCR beta chains were listed, numbering some 170. A few CMV-associated chains proved CMV antigen-specific in vitro.

The donors were members of the roughly 120-subject validation cohort (separate from the approximately 670-subject first cohort). For this clone: What it recognizes is unknown.

Germline V gene sequence: CDR1 KGHSH, CDR2 LQKENI. CDR3 length equals 15 residues. Trimming stripped 0 bases from V and 2 bases from J, with 10 bases between. Sequencing was performed with immunoSEQ multiplex PCR; in TCRdb, only in-frame clones are kept and a portion is missing. There are 250,000 or so clones in the sample; 90% occur only once, and roughly 0.38% lies in the top ten. The rearrangement joins TRBV18 to TRBJ2-5; D might be TRBD1 (5 bases). The specimen sequenced was PBMCs. This TCR came from a young woman in good health and CMV-seronegative. CDR3 sequence: CASSPPGAFQETQYF. CDR3 nucleotide sequence: TGTGCCAGCTCACCACCAGGGGCGTTTCAAGAGACCCAGTACTTC. Drawing the rest from reference TRBV18 and TRBJ2-5, the complete variable domain is NAGVMQNPRHLVRRRGQEARLRCSPMKGHSHVYWYRQLPEEGLKFMVYLQKENIIDESGMPKERFSAEFPKEGPSILRIQQVVRGDSAAYFCASSPPGAFQETQYFGPGTRLLVL.